This record concerns one T cell receptor (beta chain) sequence. CDR3 length equals 19 residues. Germline-derived CDR1 and CDR2 are SGHTA and FQGTGA. The J segment lost 11 bases and the V segment lost 4 bases, leaving 20 bases of the junction unmatched. This entry comes from a study of blood T cells in healthy people across ages. A second roughly 6 to 11 cycle PCR used barcoded and J-beta primers. TCRdb used MiXCR to reprocess the 5' RACE reads, holding one entry per CDR3 protein. The table shows 1.5 million to 2 million distinct CDR3 sequences, with approximately 50% occurring only once. Sequenced material: blood. The chain combines TRBV7-3 with TRBJ2-5; 15 bases fit TRBD2. This clonotype was obtained from a woman between 35 and 50 years old in good health. In DNA, the CDR3 is TGTGCCAGCAGCTCTCAACCGGGACTAGCGGGGGGATCCTACAATGAGCAGTACTTC. The encoded protein is CASSSQPGLAGGSYNEQYF. The full variable domain, with the rest looked up from reference TRBV7-3 and TRBJ2-5, is GAGVSQTPSNKVTEKGKYVELRCDPISGHTALYWYRQSLGQGPEFLIYFQGTGAADDSGLPNDRFFAVRPEGSVSTLKIQRTERGDSAVYLCASSSQPGLAGGSYNEQYFGPGTRLLVL.